Presented here are 10 T cell receptor beta chains from one specimen sequenced in a study of OX40 agonist ivuxolimab in advanced cancers. Sequencing used immunoSEQ multiplex PCR; TCRdb keeps in-frame clones, though not all of them. This sample carries approximately 98,000 clones, approximately 84% of them seen once, and the ten largest clones take 4.5% to 5.5%. Sequenced material: CD4+ or CD8+ T cells sorted from blood, taken in a trial of the OX40 agonist ivuxolimab. These receptor sequences come from an adult with an advanced solid tumor such as melanoma, head and neck, liver or kidney cancer.

The gene calls are TRBV7-9 and TRBJ1-2; no definite D call. This CDR3 spans 12 amino acids. V shed 1 base and J shed 4 bases, with 4 bases lying between them. The germline CDR1 and CDR2 sequences are SEHNR and FQNEAQ (reference sequence). The CDR3 is CASSLEVYGYTF. The CDR3 region has the DNA TGTGCCAGCAGCTTAGAGGTCTATGGCTACACCTTC.

The chain couples TRBV7-9 to TRBJ2-5; TRBD2 matches 7 bases. The CDR3 contains 14 residues. Germline loops: CDR1 SEHNR, CDR2 FQNEAQ (reference sequence). V shed 7 bases, J shed 4 bases, and the junction held 9 bases outside the gene matches. The CDR3 DNA reads TGTGCCAGCACCTTCGCGGGGGTGGCAGAGACCCAGTACTTC. Its translation is CASTFAGVAETQYF.

This chain uses TRBV18 with TRBJ1-3; 8 bases are shared with TRBD1. CDR1 is KGHSH, CDR2 LQKENI, per germline. This CDR3 comprises 19 residues. The V gene end was trimmed by 3 bases and the J gene end by 0 bases; junction bases not matched to a gene: 13. The CDR3 loop is CASSPTPLGQASSGNTIYF. The CDR3 DNA is TGTGCCAGCTCACCTACTCCTCTGGGACAGGCCAGCTCTGGAAACACCATATATTTT.

The rearrangement uses TRBV4-1 and TRBJ2-1; 7 bases are shared with TRBD2. The V segment lost 0 bases and the J segment 7 bases; nucleotides outside the gene matches: 6. CDR1 is MGHRA, CDR2 YSYEKL, per germline. The CDR3 totals 15 residues. The CDR3 spells CASSQDSVGGNEQFF. Written as DNA, the CDR3 is TGCGCCAGCAGCCAAGATTCGGTGGGAGGGAATGAGCAGTTCTTC.

This chain connects TRBV25-1 to TRBJ2-7; 7 nucleotides agree with TRBD2. Germline V gene data show CDR1 as MGHDK and CDR2 as SYGVNS. The J segment lost 3 bases and the V segment lost 1 base, leaving 12 bases of the junction unmatched. The CDR3 consists of 17 residues. CDR3 bases: TGTGCCAGCAGTGAATGGGATACCAACAGCGGGATCTACGAGCAGTACTTC. It specifies CASSEWDTNSGIYEQYF.

The rearrangement joins TRBV5-1 to TRBJ2-7, with D maybe TRBD1 (6 bases). Deletions cut 4 bases from V and 3 bases from J, with 8 bases between. CDR3 length equals 12 residues. Looked up from germline, CDR1 is SGHRS and CDR2 is YFSETQ. In nucleotides, the CDR3 is TGCGCCAGCAGCCGGACAGACTACGAGCAGTACTTC. Protein product: CASSRTDYEQYF.

The rearrangement uses TRBV11-2 and TRBJ1-2, with a weak D call TRBD1 (5 bases). The V end lost 5 bases, the J end lost 0 bases, and 19 bases lay between the germline ends. Germline CDR1 is SGHAT and CDR2 is FQNNGV. The CDR3 length is 17 residues. The CDR3 DNA sequence: TGTGCCAGCAGCCCAGCGGGGACCCCTTTTACTAACTATGGCTACACCTTC. The encoded protein is CASSPAGTPFTNYGYTF.

On this clone: Germline and junction disagree at one end, which may indicate a read error. CDR3 DNA sequence: TGCGCCAGCAGCTTGTCCCCGGGGGCAGGTGCAGATACGCAGTGTTTT. Translated, it gives CASSLSPGAGADTQCF. The chain employs TRBV5-1 and TRBJ2-3; either TRBD1 or TRBD2 may supply D (6 bases each). CDR1 and CDR2 from the germline V gene are SGHRS and YFSETQ. The CDR3 is made up of 16 amino acids.

The V gene is TRBV9, the J gene TRBJ2-3, with 12 bases lining up with TRBD2. CDR1 is SGDLS, CDR2 YYNGEE, per germline. V lost 3 bases, J lost 4 bases, and 3 bases stayed unmatched. CDR3 length: 15 residues. The CDR3 nucleotides are TGTGCCAGCAGCGCTAGCGGGGGGGCCCCAGATACGCAGTATTTT. It is translated as CASSASGGAPDTQYF.

The chain joins TRBV9 to TRBJ2-1; 7 bases are a match to TRBD1. There are 16 residues in the CDR3. Looked up from germline, CDR1 is SGDLS and CDR2 is YYNGEE. With V trimmed by 0 bases and J by 0 bases, 3 bases remained unmatched. The CDR3 DNA follows: TGTGCCAGCAGCGTAGAAGGGACAGTCTCCTACAATGAGCAGTTCTTC. It translates to CASSVEGTVSYNEQFF.